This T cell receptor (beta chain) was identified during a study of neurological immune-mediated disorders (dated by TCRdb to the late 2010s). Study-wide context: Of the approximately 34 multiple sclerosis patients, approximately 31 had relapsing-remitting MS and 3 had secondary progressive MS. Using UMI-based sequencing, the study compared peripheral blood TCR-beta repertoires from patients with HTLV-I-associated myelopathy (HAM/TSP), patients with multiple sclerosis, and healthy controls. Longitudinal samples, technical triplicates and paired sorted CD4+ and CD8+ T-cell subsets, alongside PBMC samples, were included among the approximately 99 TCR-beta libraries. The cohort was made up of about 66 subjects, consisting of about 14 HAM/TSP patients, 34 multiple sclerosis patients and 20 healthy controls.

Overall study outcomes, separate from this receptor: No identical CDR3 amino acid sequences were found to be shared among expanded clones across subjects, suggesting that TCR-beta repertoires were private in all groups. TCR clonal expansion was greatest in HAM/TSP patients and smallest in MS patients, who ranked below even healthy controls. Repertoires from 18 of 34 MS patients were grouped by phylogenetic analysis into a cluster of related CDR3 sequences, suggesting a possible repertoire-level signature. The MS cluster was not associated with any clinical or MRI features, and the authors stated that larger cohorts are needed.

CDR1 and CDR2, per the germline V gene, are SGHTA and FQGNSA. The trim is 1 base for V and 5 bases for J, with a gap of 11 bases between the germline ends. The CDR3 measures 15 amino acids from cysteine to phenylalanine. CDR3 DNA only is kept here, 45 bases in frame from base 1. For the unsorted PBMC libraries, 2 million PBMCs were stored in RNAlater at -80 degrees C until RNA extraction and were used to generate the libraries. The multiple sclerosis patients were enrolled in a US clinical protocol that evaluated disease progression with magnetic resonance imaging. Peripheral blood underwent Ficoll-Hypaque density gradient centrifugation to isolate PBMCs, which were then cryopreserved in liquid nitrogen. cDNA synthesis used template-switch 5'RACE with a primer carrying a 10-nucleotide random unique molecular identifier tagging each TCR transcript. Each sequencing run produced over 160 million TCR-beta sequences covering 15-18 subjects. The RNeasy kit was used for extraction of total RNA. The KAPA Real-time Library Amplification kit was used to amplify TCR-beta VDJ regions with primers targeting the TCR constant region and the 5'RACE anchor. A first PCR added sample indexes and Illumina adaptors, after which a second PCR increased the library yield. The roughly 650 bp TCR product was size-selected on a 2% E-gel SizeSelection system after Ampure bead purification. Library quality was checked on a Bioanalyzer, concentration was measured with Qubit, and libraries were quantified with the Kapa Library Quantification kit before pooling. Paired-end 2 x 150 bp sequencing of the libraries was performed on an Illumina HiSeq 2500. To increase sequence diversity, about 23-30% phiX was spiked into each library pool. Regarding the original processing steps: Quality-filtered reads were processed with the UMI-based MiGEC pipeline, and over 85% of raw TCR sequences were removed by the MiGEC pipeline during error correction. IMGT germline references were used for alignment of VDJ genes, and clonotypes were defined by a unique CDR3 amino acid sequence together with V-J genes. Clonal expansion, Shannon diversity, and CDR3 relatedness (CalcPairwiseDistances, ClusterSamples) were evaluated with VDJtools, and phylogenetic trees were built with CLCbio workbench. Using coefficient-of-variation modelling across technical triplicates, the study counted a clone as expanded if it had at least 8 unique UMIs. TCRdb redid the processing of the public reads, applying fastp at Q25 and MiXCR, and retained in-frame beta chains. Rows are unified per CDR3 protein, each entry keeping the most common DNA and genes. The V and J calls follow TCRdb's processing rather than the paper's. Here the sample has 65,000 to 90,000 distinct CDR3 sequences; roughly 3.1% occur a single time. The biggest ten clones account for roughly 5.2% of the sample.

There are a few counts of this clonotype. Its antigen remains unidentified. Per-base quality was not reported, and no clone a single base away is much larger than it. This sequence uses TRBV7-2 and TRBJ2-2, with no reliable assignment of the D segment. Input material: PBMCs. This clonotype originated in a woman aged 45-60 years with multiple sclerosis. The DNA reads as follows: TGTGCCAGCAGCTTAGGGGCTACCCCGACCGGGGAGCTGTTTTTT. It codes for CASSLGATPTGELFF.